This entry lists 3 T cell receptor beta chains sequenced from one sample in a study of T cell responses to AZD1222 COVID-19 vaccine. Profiling relied on immunoSEQ multiplex PCR, and the TCRdb table lists in-frame clones only, not all of them. In the table there are around 130,000 clones, 88% of which are singletons. The sample here was peripheral blood, taken 28 days after the second AZD1222 dose. The receptors originated from an adult who received the AZD1222 COVID-19 vaccine.

The rearrangement links TRBV7-9 to TRBJ2-1; no clear D. The CDR3 spans 14 residues. The V and J ends lost 2 bases and 12 bases respectively, with 17 bases between them. Germline loops: CDR1 SEHNR, CDR2 FQNEAQ (reference sequence). CDR3 residues: CASSLNLRDSGQFF. DNA of the CDR3: TGTGCCAGCAGCTTAAATCTTAGAGATTCGGGGCAGTTCTTC.

For the CDR3, the DNA is TGCAGTGCTAGTATGGGGCGGGACTACCGAAGGCGGGAGCAGTTCTTC. Protein product: CSASMGRDYRRREQFF. This chain joins TRBV20-1 and TRBJ2-1, with 7 bases identical to TRBD2. This CDR3 contains 16 residues. With V trimmed by 3 bases and J by 10 bases, 18 bases remained unmatched. The germline V gene encodes CDR1 DFQATT and CDR2 SNEGSKA (reference sequence).

V usage is TRBV19 and J usage is TRBJ2-7, with a tentative D call TRBD1 (6 bases). The germline V gene encodes CDR1 LNHDA and CDR2 SQIVND (reference sequence). This CDR3 has 15 residues. Trimming stripped 5 bases from V and 5 bases from J, with 19 bases between. The CDR3 bases are TGTGCCAGTAGTGTGGACAGCAAGCTGTACCACGAGCAGTACTTC. It specifies CASSVDSKLYHEQYF.